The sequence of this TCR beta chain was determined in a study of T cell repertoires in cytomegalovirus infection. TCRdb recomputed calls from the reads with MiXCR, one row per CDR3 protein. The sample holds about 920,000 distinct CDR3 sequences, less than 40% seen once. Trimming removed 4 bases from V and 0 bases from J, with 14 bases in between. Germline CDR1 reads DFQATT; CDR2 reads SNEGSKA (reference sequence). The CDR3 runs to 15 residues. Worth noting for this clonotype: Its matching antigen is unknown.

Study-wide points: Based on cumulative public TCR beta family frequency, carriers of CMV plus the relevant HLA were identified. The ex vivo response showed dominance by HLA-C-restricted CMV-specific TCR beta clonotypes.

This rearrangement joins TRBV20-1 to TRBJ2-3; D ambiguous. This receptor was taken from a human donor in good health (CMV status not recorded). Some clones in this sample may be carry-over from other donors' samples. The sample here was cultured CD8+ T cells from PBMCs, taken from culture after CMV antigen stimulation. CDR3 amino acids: CSATSVKTSTDTQYF. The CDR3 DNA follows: TGCAGTGCTACATCGGTCAAGACTAGCACAGATACGCAGTATTTT.